These 17 T cell receptor beta chains share one sample of origin, sequenced in a study of cytomegalovirus exposure and HLA in healthy donors (dated by TCRdb to 2015 to 2018). The library was built by means of the immunoSEQ multiplex PCR assay. For the multiplex PCR, a mixture combining 60 forward primers for TCR Vbeta segments and 13 reverse primers for TCR Jbeta segments was used. Entries here come from immuneACCESS through TCRdb and include only in-frame sequences with V and J called. Some clones fail to appear in such tables; in the studies checked, an unresolved V gene covers under half of the shortfall, and the cause of the remainder is unknown. For this sample there are 95,000 to 130,000 clones; around 81% appear just once. Clones ranked in the top ten supply roughly 3.9% of the sample. Sequenced material: PBMCs. The source of these receptors is a woman aged 25 to 45 in good health and CMV-seronegative.

A single count supports this clone. The chain recombines TRBV6-5 with TRBJ2-7; no clear D. Trimming removed 6 bases from V and 2 bases from J, with 14 bases in between. The CDR3 is 14 amino acids. Germline V gene data show CDR1 as MNHEY and CDR2 as SVGAGI. The CDR3 nucleotides read TGTGCCAGCAGGGTAGACTCCCATACCTACGAGCAGTACTTC. Protein sequence: CASRVDSHTYEQYF.

The CDR3 loop is CASSRTGGIVETQYF. For the CDR3, the DNA is TGCGCCAGCAGTCGGACAGGGGGCATAGTAGAGACCCAGTACTTC. The chain joins TRBV5-1 to TRBJ2-5; 11 bases align to TRBD1. Germline assignment: CDR1 SGHRS and CDR2 YFSETQ. V was clipped by 5 bases and J by 4 bases; unmatched bases: 7. CDR3 length: 15 residues.

This rearrangement joins TRBV13 to TRBJ2-1, with D possibly being TRBD2 (6 bases). V was trimmed by 4 bases and J by 9 bases, leaving 16 bases between them. Germline V gene lookup returns CDR1 PRHDT and CDR2 FYEKMQ (reference sequence). The CDR3 is made up of 14 amino acids. In DNA, the CDR3 is TGTGCCAGCAGCTCGCGCGGGACGCGGGTTGAGCAGTTCTTC. Protein product: CASSSRGTRVEQFF.

The rearrangement joins TRBV5-1 to TRBJ1-2; the D gene is possibly TRBD1 (6 bases). The V and J ends lost 4 bases and 6 bases respectively, with 16 bases between them. Germline loops: CDR1 SGHRS, CDR2 YFSETQ. There are 14 residues in the CDR3. In DNA form, the CDR3 reads TGCGCCAGCAGCCTGGAAGGGGGTCAGAATGGCTACACCTTC. As protein: CASSLEGGQNGYTF.

This clone came up a few times. This rearrangement joins TRBV7-2 to TRBJ2-3, with 7 bases aligning to TRBD2. Unmatched junction bases numbered 9, after V lost 4 bases and J lost 5 bases. The CDR3 contains 15 residues. Germline V gene lookup returns CDR1 SGHTA and CDR2 FQGNSA. The CDR3 here is CASSSRASGIDTQYF. CDR3 coding DNA: TGTGCCAGCAGCTCCAGGGCCAGCGGGATAGATACGCAGTATTTT.

The rearrangement joins TRBV5-8 to TRBJ1-3; the match to TRBD1 covers 7 bases. The CDR3 consists of 15 residues. V trimming: 3 bases; J trimming: 1 base; junction bases outside the gene matches: 4. CDR1 and CDR2 (germline): SGHTS, YDEGEE. The CDR3 coding sequence is TGTGCCAGCAGCTCCCGGACAGGATCTGGAAACACCATATATTTT. Translation: CASSSRTGSGNTIYF. The variable domain in full, with the rest retrieved from reference TRBV5-8 and TRBJ1-3, is EAGVTQSPTHLIKTRGQQATLRCSPISGHTSVYWYQQALGLGLQFLLWYDEGEERNRGNFPPRFSGRQFPNYSSELNVNALELEDSALYLCASSSRTGSGNTIYFGEGSWLTVV.

The rearrangement links TRBV5-1 to TRBJ2-1; D is possibly TRBD2 (6 bases). V gave up 0 bases and J gave up 0 bases, with 10 bases separating them. CDR3 length equals 16 residues. Looked up from germline, CDR1 is SGHRS and CDR2 is YFSETQ. CDR3 amino acids: CASSLEAGLSYNEQFF. The CDR3 bases are TGCGCCAGCAGCTTGGAAGCGGGCCTCTCCTACAATGAGCAGTTCTTC.

J is TRBJ2-1 and V is TRBV21-1; TRBD2 was called by the table and not checked on the DNA. TRBV21-1 is a known pseudogene. The CDR3 loop spans 20 amino acids. This chain's CDR3 is CASSKWRGSVTFYSYNEQFF. DNA of the CDR3: TGTGCCAGCAGCAAATGGCGCGGGAGTGTGACCTTCTATTCCTACAATGAGCAGTTCTTC.

This clone has a handful of counts. This rearrangement joins TRBV10-3 to TRBJ2-5; 8 bases agree with TRBD2. V lost 7 bases, J lost 2 bases, and 9 bases stayed unmatched. The CDR3 consists of 15 residues. Germline V gene data show CDR1 as ENHRY and CDR2 as SYGVKD. CDR3 bases: TGTGCCATCAAAACCAGCGGGGGAGGTCAAGAGACCCAGTACTTC. Translating it yields CAIKTSGGGQETQYF.

The rearrangement joins TRBV19 to TRBJ1-6, with TRBD1 identical over 8 bases. Germline loops: CDR1 LNHDA, CDR2 SQIVND (reference sequence). The CDR3 has 14 amino acids. J was trimmed by 10 bases and V by 4 bases; bases with no gene match: 6. The CDR3 nucleotides are TGTGCCAGTAGTAATCAGGGGGCTCGGTCACCCCTCCACTTT. Translation: CASSNQGARSPLHF.

The chain links TRBV9 to TRBJ2-3; D perhaps matches TRBD2 (6 bases). V lost 2 bases to trimming and J lost 0 bases, with 7 bases between them. Germline CDR1 SGDLS, CDR2 YYNGEE. The CDR3 is made up of 14 amino acids. The CDR3 reads CASSVGTSTDTQYF. DNA for the CDR3: TGTGCCAGCAGCGTCGGGACTAGCACAGATACGCAGTATTTT.

The J gene is TRBJ1-1, the V gene TRBV7-9, with 7 bases fitting TRBD1. Trimming took 4 bases from V and 0 from J; bases not matched to a gene: 2. The CDR3 is made up of 14 amino acids. Germline V gives CDR1 SEHNR, CDR2 FQNEAQ (reference sequence). This CDR3 is CASSSGQMNTEAFF. CDR3 coding DNA: TGTGCCAGCAGCTCGGGACAGATGAACACTGAAGCTTTCTTT.

This clone was observed a single time. J is TRBJ2-6 and V is TRBV7-9, with 8 bases lining up with TRBD1. The CDR3 length is 15 residues. CDR1 and CDR2 from the germline V gene are SEHNR and FQNEAQ (reference sequence). The V gene end was trimmed by 5 bases and the J gene end by 4 bases; junction bases not matched to a gene: 4. The DNA for the CDR3 is TGTGCCAGCAGCCCGACAGGGGTAGGGGCCAACGTCCTGACTTTC. Protein product: CASSPTGVGANVLTF.

V is TRBV13 and J is TRBJ2-7, with D unresolved. The germline V gene has CDR1 PRHDT and CDR2 FYEKMQ (reference sequence). The germline V and J ends were trimmed by 5 bases and 0 bases, with 11 bases remaining between them. The CDR3 contains 14 residues. DNA for the CDR3: TGTGCCAGCAGCCCCAGAGACAACTCCTACGAGCAGTACTTC. It codes for CASSPRDNSYEQYF.

The genes are TRBV5-4 and TRBJ1-2, with 7 bases identical to TRBD1. Trimming took 3 bases from V and 4 from J; bases not matched to a gene: 3. Germline V gene sequence: CDR1 SGHNT, CDR2 YYREEE (reference sequence). The CDR3 has 13 residues. The DNA for the CDR3 is TGTGCCAGCAGCTCGGGGACAGCCTATGGCTACACCTTC. This translates into CASSSGTAYGYTF.

The genes are TRBV5-4 and TRBJ2-7; 7 bases fit TRBD2. V was clipped by 4 bases and J by 2 bases; unmatched bases: 9. Per the germline V gene, CDR1 is SGHNT and CDR2 is YYREEE (reference sequence). This CDR3 spans 15 amino acids. The CDR3 coding sequence is TGTGCCAGCAGCGGGGGTAGCGGGTCGACCTACGAGCAGTACTTC. Translation: CASSGGSGSTYEQYF.

This clone has a handful of counts. The junction does not match germline at one end; this may be a read error. The chain joins TRBV7-9 to TRBJ1-4; 8 nucleotides line up with TRBD1. This CDR3 contains 14 residues. In germline, CDR1 is SEHNR, CDR2 FQNEAQ (reference sequence). The CDR3 sequence is CSSSSDREGEKLFF. The DNA of the CDR3 is TGTTCCAGCAGCTCGGACAGGGAGGGTGAAAAACTGTTTTTT.